The source of this T cell receptor (beta chain) is a study of human T cells and chemical hapten exposure. At the level of the study: In the sensitization step, 2% DPC was placed on approximately 2 cm by approximately 2 cm of upper inner arm skin. Each patient's scalp received weekly diphenylcyclopropenone throughout the roughly 25-week study. Broader study findings: There was no change with DPC sensitization in TCRs above 1 in 1000 frequency.

Per the original data handling: Sample-level TCR yields exhibited a median of around 93,000, with a range of about 20,000 to 700,000. TCRdb reprocessed the RACE reads via MiXCR and lists one record per CDR3 protein. None of the V and J calls come from the authors' own analysis; TCRdb made them. The table lists fewer than 140,000 distinct CDR3 sequences, around 12% of them singletons. On this clonotype: The target antigen is unknown.

Trimming took 0 bases from V and 0 from J, leaving 4 bases between them. The CDR3 is made up of 14 amino acids. Germline CDR1 SEHNR, CDR2 FQNEAQ (reference sequence). As for time point: pre-sensitization, week 0. Treatment meaning: therapeutic diphenylcyclopropenone sensitization with weekly scalp DPC. The sample consisted of whole blood, taken in connection with sensitization to the hapten diphenylcyclopropenone (DPC). The TCR was taken from a woman between 50 and 59 years old with alopecia areata. Some clones in this sample may be carry-over from other donors' samples. V gene TRBV7-9 combines with J gene TRBJ2-3; D is ambiguous. The CDR3, as DNA: TGTGCCAGCAGCTTAGCCTATAGCACAGATACGCAGTATTTT. Its translation is CASSLAYSTDTQYF.